This T cell receptor beta chain is from a study of blood T cell repertoires in COVID-19. This table comes from immunoSEQ multiplex PCR, and its TCRdb copy is limited to in-frame clones, with some not included. Among roughly 100,000 clones listed, 80% to 90% were seen once. This TCR was recovered from a man aged 80 or over with acute or convalescent COVID-19. Sequences were obtained from peripheral blood.

DNA for the CDR3: TGTGCCAGCAAGCCAAGACTAGCGGGAGAGACCCAGTACTTC. This sequence encodes CASKPRLAGETQYF. The rearrangement uses TRBV2 and TRBJ2-5; the match to TRBD2 covers 10 bases. The length of the CDR3 is 14 residues. The ends lost 7 bases at V and 4 bases at J; junction bases unmatched: 6. The V gene's germline CDR1 is SNHLY and CDR2 FYNNEI. The whole variable domain, filled in from reference TRBV2 and TRBJ2-5, reads EPEVTQTPSHQVTQMGQEVILRCVPISNHLYFYWYRQILGQKVEFLVSFYNNEISEKSEIFDDQFSVERPDGSNFTLKIRSTKLEDSAMYFCASKPRLAGETQYFGPGTRLLVL.